This T cell receptor (beta chain) was sequenced in a study of blood T cell repertoires in COVID-19. Study-wide context: PBMCs, B-cell-depleted T cells, or T cells were the source of the cDNA or gDNA that made up the material.

Trimming took 1 base from V and 4 from J; bases not matched to a gene: 3. CDR1 LNHNV and CDR2 YYDKDF come from the germline V gene (reference sequence). This CDR3 region has 14 residues. Data came from immunoSEQ multiplex PCR; TCRdb stores just in-frame clones and leaves some out. The sample comprises hundreds of thousands of clones, about 86% of which are singletons, and 1.3% to 1.5% rests with the top ten. The chain recombines TRBV15 with TRBJ1-2; 7 bases align to TRBD1. Sequenced: peripheral blood. This sequence was found in an older man with acute or convalescent COVID-19. The CDR3 loop is CATSRADRSYGYTF. In DNA form, the CDR3 reads TGTGCCACCAGCAGAGCGGACAGGAGCTATGGCTACACCTTC.